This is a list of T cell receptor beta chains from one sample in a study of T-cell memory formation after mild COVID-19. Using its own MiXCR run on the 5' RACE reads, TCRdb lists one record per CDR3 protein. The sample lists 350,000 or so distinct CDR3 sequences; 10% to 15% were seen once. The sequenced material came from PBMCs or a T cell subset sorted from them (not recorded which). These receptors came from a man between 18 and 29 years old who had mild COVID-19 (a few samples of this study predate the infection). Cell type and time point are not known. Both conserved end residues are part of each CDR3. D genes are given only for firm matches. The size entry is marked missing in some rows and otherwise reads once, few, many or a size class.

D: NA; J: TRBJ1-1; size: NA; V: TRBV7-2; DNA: TGTGCCAGCACCACAGCCGGGGTTAGAGGCACTGAAGCTTTCTTT; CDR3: CASTTAGVRGTEAFF
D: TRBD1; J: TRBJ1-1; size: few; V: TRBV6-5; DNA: TGTGCCAGCAGTTACCAGGGGGGAAGGGCGAACACTGAAGCTTTCTTT; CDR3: CASSYQGGRANTEAFF
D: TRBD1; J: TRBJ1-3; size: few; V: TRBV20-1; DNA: TGCAGTGCTAGAATGCGGACAGGGGGAAACACCATATATTTT; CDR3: CSARMRTGGNTIYF
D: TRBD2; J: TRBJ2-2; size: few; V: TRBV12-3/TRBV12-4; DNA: TGTGCCAGCAGCCGCCGACTAGCGGGGAGAAACACCGGGGAGCTGTTTTTT; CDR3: CASSRRLAGRNTGELFF
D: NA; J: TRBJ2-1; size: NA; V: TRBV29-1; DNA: TGCAGCGTTGGCCAGCCCCTCGGGACTGCTACCAATGAGCAGTTCTTC; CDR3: CSVGQPLGTATNEQFF
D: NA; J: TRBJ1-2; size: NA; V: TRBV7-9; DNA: TGTGCCAGCAGCTTAGCGGTCGAAGGGGCCAAGTATGGCTACACCTTC; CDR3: CASSLAVEGAKYGYTF
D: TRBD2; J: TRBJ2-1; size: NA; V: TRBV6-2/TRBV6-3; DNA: TGTGCCAGCAGGGGGACTAGCGGGAATGAGCAGTTCTTC; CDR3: CASRGTSGNEQFF
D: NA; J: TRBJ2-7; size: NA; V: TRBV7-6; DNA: TGTGCCAGCAGCTTAAGGGACGGCGACGAGCAGTACTTC; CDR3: CASSLRDGDEQYF
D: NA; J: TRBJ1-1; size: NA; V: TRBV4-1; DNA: TGCGCCAGCAGCCAAATCCCCGGTCTTTTGGGTGAAGCTTTCTTT; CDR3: CASSQIPGLLGEAFF
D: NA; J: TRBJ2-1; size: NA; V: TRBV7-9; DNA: TGTGCCAGCACTGACTTGACCGCCTTTTACAATGAGCAGTTCTTC; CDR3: CASTDLTAFYNEQFF
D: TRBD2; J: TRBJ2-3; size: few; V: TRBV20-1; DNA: TGCAGTGCTACCCGCCCTCCGGGACTAGCGGGGGCCACAGATACGCAGTATTTT; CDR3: CSATRPPGLAGATDTQYF
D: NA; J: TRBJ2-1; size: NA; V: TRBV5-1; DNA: TGCGCCAGCTCGAGAAGCATCAGTCTCCGTGGCAATGAGCAGTTCTTC; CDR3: CASSRSISLRGNEQFF
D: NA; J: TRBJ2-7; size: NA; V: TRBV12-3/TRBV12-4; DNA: TGTGCCAGCAGTGCAAGGAGAGTTGGCCGTTCCTACGAGCAGTACTTC; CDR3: CASSARRVGRSYEQYF
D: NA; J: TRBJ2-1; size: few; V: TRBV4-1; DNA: TGCGCCAGCAGCCAAGATCGCGGGGTCGTGGAGCAGTTCTTC; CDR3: CASSQDRGVVEQFF
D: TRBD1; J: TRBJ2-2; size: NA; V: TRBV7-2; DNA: TGTGCCAGCGGACCAGACAGGGGCACCGGGGAGCTGTTTTTT; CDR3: CASGPDRGTGELFF
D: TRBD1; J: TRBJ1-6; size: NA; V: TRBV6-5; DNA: TGTGCCAGCAGCCAAGCGCAGGGACAGGGTGGTTCACCCCTCCACTTT; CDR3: CASSQAQGQGGSPLHF
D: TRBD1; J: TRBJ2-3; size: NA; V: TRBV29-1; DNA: TGCAGCGTTGGAGGACAGGGGATTGATACGCAGTATTTT; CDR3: CSVGGQGIDTQYF
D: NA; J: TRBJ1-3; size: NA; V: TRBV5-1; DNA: TGCGCCAGCAGCTTGGCCGGACAACTCTCTGGAAACACCATATATTTT; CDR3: CASSLAGQLSGNTIYF
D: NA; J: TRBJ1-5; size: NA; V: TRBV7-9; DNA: TGTGCCAGCAGTCCCCGAGGAGGGGGAAGCCAGCCCCAGCATTTT; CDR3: CASSPRGGGSQPQHF
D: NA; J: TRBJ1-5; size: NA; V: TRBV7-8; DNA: TGTGCCAGCAGCAGAGGGGAGGGTTGGAGCAATCAGCCCCAGCATTTT; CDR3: CASSRGEGWSNQPQHF
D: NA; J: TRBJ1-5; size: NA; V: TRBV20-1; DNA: TGCAGTGCTAGAGGACAGACTAATCAGCCCCAGCATTTT; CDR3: CSARGQTNQPQHF
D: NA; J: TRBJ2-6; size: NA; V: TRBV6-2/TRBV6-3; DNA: TGTGCCAGCAGTTACCATTCATCCGGGCCCGGGGCCAACGTCCTGACTTTC; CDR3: CASSYHSSGPGANVLTF
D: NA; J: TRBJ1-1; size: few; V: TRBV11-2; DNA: TGTGCCAGCAGCCAAAGGGGAAATAAGGGTATAACTGAAGCTTTCTTT; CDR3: CASSQRGNKGITEAFF
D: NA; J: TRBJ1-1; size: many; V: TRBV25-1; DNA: TGTGCCAGCAGTGGCCACCTGGACAGTCGAGCTTTCTTT; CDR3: CASSGHLDSRAFF
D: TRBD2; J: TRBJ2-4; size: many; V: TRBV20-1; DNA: TGCAGTGCCACTCGGACTAGCGGCATATTAGCCAAAAACATTCAGTACTTC; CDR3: CSATRTSGILAKNIQYF
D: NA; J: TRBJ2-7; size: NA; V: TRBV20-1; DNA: TGCAGTGCTAGACTAGTCTACGAGCAGTACTTC; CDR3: CSARLVYEQYF
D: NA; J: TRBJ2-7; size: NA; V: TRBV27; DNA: TGTGCCAGCAGTCTCTCCCCAGGGGCCTACGAGCAGTACTTC; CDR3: CASSLSPGAYEQYF
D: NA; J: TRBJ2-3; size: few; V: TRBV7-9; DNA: TGTGCCAGCAATACCCACCGGAGGGGGACTAGCACAGATACGCAGTATTTT; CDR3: CASNTHRRGTSTDTQYF
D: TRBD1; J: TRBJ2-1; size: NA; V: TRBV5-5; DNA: TGTGCCAGCAGCCAAACAGGGGGCGGGTACAATGAGCAGTTCTTC; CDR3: CASSQTGGGYNEQFF
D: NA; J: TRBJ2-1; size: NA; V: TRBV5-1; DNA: TGCGCCAGCAGCGGGGACGAGGGCAATGAGCAGTTCTTC; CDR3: CASSGDEGNEQFF
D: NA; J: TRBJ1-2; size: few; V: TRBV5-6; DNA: TGTGCCAGCACCCTTCAGGAATACTATGGCTACACCTTC; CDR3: CASTLQEYYGYTF
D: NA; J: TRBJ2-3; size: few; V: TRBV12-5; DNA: TGTGCTAGTGGTACCAGGGGTCCCACAGATACGCAGTATTTT; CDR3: CASGTRGPTDTQYF
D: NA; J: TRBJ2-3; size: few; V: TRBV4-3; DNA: TGCGCCAGCAGCCAAGATCCCGTCAGGGAGGGGGCAGATACGCAGTATTTT; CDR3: CASSQDPVREGADTQYF
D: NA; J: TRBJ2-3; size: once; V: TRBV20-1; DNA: TGCAGTGCTAGAGCGGACAGACTGACAGATACGCAGTATTTT; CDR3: CSARADRLTDTQYF
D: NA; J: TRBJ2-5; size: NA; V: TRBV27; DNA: TGTGCCAGCAGTTTCCACGGCAACCAAGAGACCCAGTACTTC; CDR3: CASSFHGNQETQYF
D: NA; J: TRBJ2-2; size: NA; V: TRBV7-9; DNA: TGTGCCAGCAGCCTCCATAACGGGGAGCTGTTTTTT; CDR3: CASSLHNGELFF
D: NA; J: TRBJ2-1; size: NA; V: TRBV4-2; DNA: TGTGCCAGCAGCCAAGAGGAGACAGGTGGATACAATGAGCAGTTCTTC; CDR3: CASSQEETGGYNEQFF
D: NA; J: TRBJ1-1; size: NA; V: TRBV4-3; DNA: TGCGCCAGCAGCCAAGAGGGAGTTACTGAAGCTTTCTTT; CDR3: CASSQEGVTEAFF
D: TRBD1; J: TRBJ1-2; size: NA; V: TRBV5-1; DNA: TGCGCCAGCAGGAAGGAGGGCTGGACAGGGGACTATGGCTACACCTTC; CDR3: CASRKEGWTGDYGYTF
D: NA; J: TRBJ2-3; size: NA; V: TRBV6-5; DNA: TGTGCCAGCAGAAACTGGACGCGGGGCTCAGATACGCAGTATTTT; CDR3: CASRNWTRGSDTQYF
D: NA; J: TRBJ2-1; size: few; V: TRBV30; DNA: TGTGCCTGCTCATTGGACCTTCCCGAGGTCGAGTTCTTC; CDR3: CACSLDLPEVEFF
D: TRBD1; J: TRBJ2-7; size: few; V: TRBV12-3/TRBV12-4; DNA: TGTGCCAGCAGTCCGCGGGACAGGGGGACCTACGAGCAGTACTTC; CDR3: CASSPRDRGTYEQYF
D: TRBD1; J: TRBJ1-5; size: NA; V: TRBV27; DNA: TGTGCCAGCAGTTCCCAGGGGGGGCCCCAGCATTTT; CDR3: CASSSQGGPQHF
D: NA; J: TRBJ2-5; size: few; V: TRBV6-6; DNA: TGTGCCAGCAGTCAAACCGGGGTGGGGGAGACCCAGTACTTC; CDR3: CASSQTGVGETQYF
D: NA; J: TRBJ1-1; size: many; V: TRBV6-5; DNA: TGTGCCAGCGGCCAGGGGACTGAAGCTTTCTTT; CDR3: CASGQGTEAFF
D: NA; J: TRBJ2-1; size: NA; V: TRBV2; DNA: TGTGCCAGCAGTGAAGACTACAGCTCCTACAATGAGCAGTTCTTC; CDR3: CASSEDYSSYNEQFF
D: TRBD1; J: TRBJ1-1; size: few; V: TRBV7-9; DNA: TGTGCCAGCAGCATCGACAGGGGCGGTGAAGCTTTCTTT; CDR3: CASSIDRGGEAFF
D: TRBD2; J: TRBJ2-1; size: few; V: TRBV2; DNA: TGTGCCAGCTTCGGACTAGCGGGAAGTAATGAGCAGTTCTTC; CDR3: CASFGLAGSNEQFF
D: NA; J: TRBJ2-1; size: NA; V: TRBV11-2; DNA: TGTGCCAGCAGCTTACGGGCTCGCGTAAGCTCCTACAATGAGCAGTTCTTC; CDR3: CASSLRARVSSYNEQFF
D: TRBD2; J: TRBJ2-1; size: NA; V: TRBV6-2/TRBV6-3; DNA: TGTGCCAGCATCCCACTAGCGGCGCCCTACAATGAGCAGTTCTTC; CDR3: CASIPLAAPYNEQFF
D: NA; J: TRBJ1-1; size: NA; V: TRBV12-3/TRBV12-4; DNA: TGTGCCAGCAGTTTAGCGAAGGAGAACACTGAAGCTTTCTTT; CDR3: CASSLAKENTEAFF
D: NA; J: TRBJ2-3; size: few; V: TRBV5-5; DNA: TGTGCCAGCAGCTTCGGACGCGGAGGGTCGGCAGATACGCAGTATTTT; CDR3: CASSFGRGGSADTQYF
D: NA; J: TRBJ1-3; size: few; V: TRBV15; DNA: TGTGCCACCAGCCTACAGGGCGGAAACACCATATATTTT; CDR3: CATSLQGGNTIYF
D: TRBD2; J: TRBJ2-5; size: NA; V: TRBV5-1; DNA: TGCGCCAGCAGCTTGACTAGCGGGGGGGCCGTAGTGGAGACCCAGTACTTC; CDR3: CASSLTSGGAVVETQYF